A selection of T cell receptor beta chains follows, all from one sample in a study of T-cell reconstitution after alpha-beta-depleted transplantation in children. MiXCR was run by TCRdb on the PCR reads, yielding one entry per CDR3 protein. The table lists fewer than 700,000 distinct CDR3 sequences, roughly 13% of them singletons. The sequencing used PBMCs, mostly from graft donor cells, collected 360 days after TCRalphabeta/CD19-depleted stem cell transplant. The receptors shown here come from a male patient younger than 18 who had a stem cell transplant for acute myeloid leukemia, so the T cells may come from the graft donor. Each CDR3 is given with its conserved first and last residue. The order of the fields is V gene, clone size, J gene, D gene, CDR3 DNA, CDR3 protein. The D gene is left open where the match is weak. Clone size is given for some rows only: seen once, a few or many times, or a class if the clone is expanded.

TRBV12-3/TRBV12-4	few	TRBJ2-2	TRBD2	TGTGCCAGCTCCCGCGCGGCGGGAGGGCCTAACGGGGAGCTGTTTTTT	CASSRAAGGPNGELFF
TRBV7-8	.	TRBJ2-7	TRBD2	TGTGCCAGCAGCTTATCCATCGTGGCGGGAGTAGCCTACGAGCAGTACTTC	CASSLSIVAGVAYEQYF
TRBV4-3	.	TRBJ2-1	.	TGCGCCAGCAGCCCAGCAGGGGCGAATGAGCAGTTCTTC	CASSPAGANEQFF
TRBV5-1	.	TRBJ2-7	TRBD1	TGCGCCAGCAGGGGGACAGGGCCATACGAGCAGTACTTC	CASRGTGPYEQYF
TRBV12-3/TRBV12-4	.	TRBJ1-4	.	TGTGCCAGCAGTTTAGCGGCCTTTGCAACTAATGAAAAACTGTTTTTT	CASSLAAFATNEKLFF
TRBV12-5	few	TRBJ2-5	TRBD2	TGTGCTAGTGGTTTGAGACTAGCGGGAGAGGAGACCCAGTACTTC	CASGLRLAGEETQYF
TRBV7-2	few	TRBJ2-3	.	TGTGCCAGCAGCTTTGGACCGGGAGAGGGCACAGATACGCAGTATTTT	CASSFGPGEGTDTQYF
TRBV20-1	few	TRBJ2-4	TRBD1	TGCAGTGCTAGAGATTGGACAGGGCTAGTAGCCAAAAACATTCAGTACTTC	CSARDWTGLVAKNIQYF
TRBV7-3	.	TRBJ2-1	TRBD2	TGTGCCAGCAGCTCGTCCCTAGCGGTTACCTACAATGAGCAGTTCTTC	CASSSSLAVTYNEQFF
TRBV11-2	.	TRBJ2-7	TRBD2	TGTGCCAGCAGCCGGGGGGGTCTCCCATACGAGCAGTACTTC	CASSRGGLPYEQYF
TRBV5-5	few	TRBJ2-3	TRBD1	TGTGCCAGCAGCTTGCCGGGACAGGGAGGCACAGATACGCAGTATTTT	CASSLPGQGGTDTQYF